The entry that follows covers one T cell receptor (beta chain) sequence. Its antigen remains undetermined. No much larger clone exists at a distance of one base, and base qualities are not known. The CDR3 measures 15 amino acids from cysteine to phenylalanine. Of all the DNA, just the CDR3 is kept, 45 bases in frame from base 1. The data are from a study of blood T cell repertoires in COVID-19 (dated by TCRdb to 2020 to 2022). For the study in its entirety: Samples covering the acute and convalescent phases of COVID-19 were provided by collaborators in the United States, Italy and Spain. The material from the prospective study consisted of cDNA or gDNA derived from T cells, B-cell-depleted T cells, or PBMCs. Deeply sampled blood TCRbeta repertoires from subjects exposed to, actively infected with, or recovered from COVID-19 were included in the dataset. The repertoires were made available in a free public database intended to serve as a resource for research on the immune response to SARS-CoV-2. Samples were obtained from the ongoing ImmuneRACE study (first 160 participants) and from roughly 1,300 subjects provided by 6 global collaborators. A de-identified subject ID, COVID-19 status, age in years and sex were almost always included in the sample metadata. Where available, HLA class I and class II types were obtained from metadata supplied by the sample provider rather than from assay-based typing.

On the study overall, not on this receptor specifically: How much clinical and demographic metadata was included differed by source and by participant, and the metadata was provided uncurated.

The immunoSEQ Assay, a bias-controlled multiplex PCR, was used to amplify TCRbeta CDR3 regions from genomic DNA. The authors processed their data as follows. Nucleated cell counts per sample were estimated from amplification of reference gene primers within the assay. Sequence reads were collapsed and filtered to measure the absolute abundance of every unique TCRbeta CDR3 rearrangement. Productive Simpson clonality was computed per sample as the square root of Simpson's diversity index over productive rearrangements. TCRdb's version of the immuneACCESS table is confined to in-frame rearrangements and falls short of the full clone set. An unresolved V gene accounts for under half of the shortfall where checked; the remainder is of unknown origin. V and J calls and clone size are copied from that table; D and trimming were computed from the DNA. Within this sample are approximately 300,000 clones, with more than 80% of them counted one time only. 6.5% to 8% of the sample goes to the ten largest clones.

One collaborating source in Seattle enrolled patients during active infection and followed them longitudinally through the course of disease. Whole blood was collected in K2EDTA tubes by collaborating institutions according to the institutions' own protocols. Collaborator samples were shipped for TCRbeta analysis as frozen whole blood, isolated PBMCs, or DNA extracted from either sample type. This receptor was identified in a woman aged 25-40 years with COVID-19, enrolled during active disease. The sample comprised peripheral blood. Rearrangement joined TRBV12-2 to TRBJ2-7; TRBD1 reflects the table's D call only, with no check against the DNA. TRBV12-2 is a documented pseudogene. The CDR3 has the sequence CASRLLDRGAYEQYF. The DNA sequence is TGTGCAAGTCGCTTACTGGACAGGGGGGCCTACGAGCAGTACTTC.